This T cell receptor (beta chain) was recorded in a study of shared clonotypes between healthy human individuals. Every immunoSEQ plate was one replicate of a subset's evenly spread DNA. Unsorted PBMC DNA went through sequencing on ten immunoSEQ deep assay plates. Assay: immunoSEQ multiplex PCR; the TCRdb copy retains only in-frame clones and omits some. The sample has about half a million clones, about four fifths seen once. The CDR3 is 12 residues long. Trimming cost V 5 bases and J 6 bases, with 7 bases left between them. Germline V gene data show CDR1 as SEHNR and CDR2 as FQNEAQ (reference sequence).

Sequencing was done on a sample of PBMCs. This sequence originates from a middle-aged woman in good health. Some clones in this sample may be carry-over from other donors' samples. The V call is TRBV7-9, the J call TRBJ2-2; no firm D call. DNA for the CDR3: TGTGCCAGCAGCCCCACGGCCGGGGAGCTGTTTTTT. It is translated as CASSPTAGELFF.